Given below is one T cell receptor (beta chain) in context. Amplification of TCR beta CDR3 regions used RNA as the template. The study used the HTBI primer set for a first-round RT-PCR of the TCR CDR3. MiXCR was run by TCRdb on the multiplex PCR reads, yielding one entry per CDR3 protein. The sample has more than 500,000 distinct CDR3 sequences, about a sixth seen once. The data are from a study of T cells in Graves' hyperthyroidism and ophthalmopathy. Germline values: CDR1 SGHRS, CDR2 YFSETQ. The ends lost 6 bases at V and 3 bases at J; junction bases unmatched: 14. The length of the CDR3 is 16 residues.

Specimen: blood. The rearrangement uses TRBV5-1 and TRBJ2-5; 7 bases map to TRBD2. The source of this sequence is a woman aged 25 to 39 with Graves' hyperthyroidism. CDR3: CASKKGSGLLEETQYF. The CDR3, as DNA: TGCGCCAGCAAGAAGGGTAGCGGGCTTCTAGAAGAGACCCAGTACTTC.